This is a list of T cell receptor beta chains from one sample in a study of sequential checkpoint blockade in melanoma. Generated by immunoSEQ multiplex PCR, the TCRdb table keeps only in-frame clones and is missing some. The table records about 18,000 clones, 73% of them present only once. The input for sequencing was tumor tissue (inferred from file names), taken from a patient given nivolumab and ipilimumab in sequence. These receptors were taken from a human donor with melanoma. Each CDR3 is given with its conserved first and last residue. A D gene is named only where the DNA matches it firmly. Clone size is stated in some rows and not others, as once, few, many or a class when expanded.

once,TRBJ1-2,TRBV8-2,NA,CASSLSRSGTGSGYTF,TGTGCCAGCAGTTTATCACGTTCCGGGACAGGGAGTGGCTACACCTTC
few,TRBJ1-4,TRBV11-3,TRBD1,CASSSLTGYFEKLFF,TGTGCCAGCAGCAGTCTGACAGGGTACTTCGAAAAACTGTTTTTT
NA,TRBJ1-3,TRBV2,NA,CASRTVRGQAGNTIYF,TGTGCCAGCAGGACAGTTCGAGGGCAGGCTGGAAACACCATATATTTT
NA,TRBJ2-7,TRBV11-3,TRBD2,CASSGRLAGGSYEQYF,TGTGCCAGCAGCGGCCGACTAGCGGGAGGCAGCTACGAGCAGTACTTC
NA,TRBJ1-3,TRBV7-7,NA,CASSPTTGSGNTIYF,TGTGCCAGCAGCCCGACGACAGGCTCTGGAAACACCATATATTTT
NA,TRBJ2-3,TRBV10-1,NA,CASSPSRGAQYF,TGCGCCAGCAGTCCATCCCGGGGTGCGCAGTATTTT
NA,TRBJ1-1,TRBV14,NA,CASSPQGHLNTEAFF,TGTGCCAGCTCACCTCAGGGACATCTGAACACTGAAGCTTTCTTT
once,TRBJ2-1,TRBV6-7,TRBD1,CAGQTGNHNEQFF,TGTGCCGGACAGACAGGGAACCACAATGAGCAGTTCTTC
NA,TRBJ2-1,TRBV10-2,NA,CASTERRSSYNEQFF,TGCGCCAGCACAGAGCGAAGGAGCTCCTACAATGAGCAGTTCTTC
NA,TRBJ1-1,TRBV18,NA,CASSPWPAGEAFF,TGTGCCAGCTCACCTTGGCCGGCCGGTGAAGCTTTCTTT
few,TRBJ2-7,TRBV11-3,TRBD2,CASSLSGSSYEQYF,TGTGCCAGCAGCCTCAGCGGGAGCAGTTACGAGCAGTACTTC
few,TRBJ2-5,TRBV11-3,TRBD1,CASSARGWSPQETQYF,TGTGCCAGCAGCGCCAGGGGGTGGAGCCCTCAAGAGACCCAGTACTTC
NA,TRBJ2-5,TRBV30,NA,CAWSVPPGETQYF,TGTGCCTGGAGTGTCCCCCCGGGAGAGACCCAGTACTTC
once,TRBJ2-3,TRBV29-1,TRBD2,CSGGGGADTQYF,TGCAGCGGTGGCGGGGGAGCCGATACGCAGTATTTT
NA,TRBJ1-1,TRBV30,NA,CAWSHVREGGLTEAFF,TGTGCCTGGAGTCATGTACGCGAGGGGGGGTTGACTGAAGCTTTCTTT
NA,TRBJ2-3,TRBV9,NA,CASSLYSGSADTQYF,TGTGCCAGCAGTTTATATTCCGGGAGCGCAGATACGCAGTATTTT
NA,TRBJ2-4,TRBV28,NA,CASRPYQGLAKNIQYF,TGTGCCAGCAGGCCATATCAGGGGCTAGCCAAAAACATTCAGTACTTC
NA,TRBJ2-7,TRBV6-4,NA,CASSPTTATYEQYF,TGTGCCAGCAGCCCGACCACTGCGACCTACGAGCAGTACTTC
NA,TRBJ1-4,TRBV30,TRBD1,CAGGQGNEKLFF,TGTGCCGGGGGACAGGGTAATGAAAAACTGTTTTTT
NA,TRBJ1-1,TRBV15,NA,CATSRDSAWENTEAFF,TGTGCCACCAGCAGAGATTCGGCCTGGGAGAACACTGAAGCTTTCTTT
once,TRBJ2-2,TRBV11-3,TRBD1,CASSRIPTGDTGELFF,TGTGCCAGCAGCCGCATTCCGACAGGGGACACCGGGGAGCTGTTTTTT
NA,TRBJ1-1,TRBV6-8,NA,CAISRLGLNTEAFF,TGTGCCATCAGTCGTTTAGGGCTGAACACTGAAGCTTTCTTT
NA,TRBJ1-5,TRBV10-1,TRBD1,CASSAGQGSNQPQHF,TGCGCCAGCAGCGCGGGACAGGGGAGCAATCAGCCCCAGCATTTT
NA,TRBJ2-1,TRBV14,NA,CASSRNFGEQFF,TGTGCCAGCAGCCGCAACTTTGGGGAGCAGTTCTTC
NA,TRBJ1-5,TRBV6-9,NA,CASSQNQPQHF,TGTGCCAGCAGCCAAAATCAGCCCCAGCATTTT
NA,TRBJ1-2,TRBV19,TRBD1,CASSSSGTEGRGYTF,TGTGCCAGTAGTTCCTCCGGGACAGAGGGCCGGGGCTACACCTTC
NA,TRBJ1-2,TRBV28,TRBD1,CASTLSRAGGAFDGYTF,TGTGCCAGCACCTTATCCCGGGCAGGGGGCGCCTTTGATGGCTACACCTTC
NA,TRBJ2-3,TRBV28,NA,CASSSTGGLGKTQYF,TGTGCCAGCAGTTCGACCGGGGGCCTTGGGAAGACGCAGTATTTT
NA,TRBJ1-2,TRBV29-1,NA,CSASEGVEGYTF,TGCAGCGCCTCGGAAGGGGTAGAGGGCTACACCTTC
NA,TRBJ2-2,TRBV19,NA,CASSFGGANTGELFF,TGTGCCAGTAGTTTTGGGGGAGCGAACACCGGGGAGCTGTTTTTT
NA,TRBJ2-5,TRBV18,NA,CASSPPTGRETQYF,TGTGCCAGCTCACCACCGACGGGTCGAGAGACCCAGTACTTC
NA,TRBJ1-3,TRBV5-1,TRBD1,CASSLAGDREHGNTIYF,TGCGCCAGCAGCTTGGCCGGGGACAGGGAACACGGAAACACCATATATTTT